This T cell receptor (beta chain) was profiled in a study of CXCR3-negative and CXCR3-positive naive CD8 T cells. Via 5' RACE with UMI labels, TRB cDNA libraries were prepared. TCRdb reprocessed the 5' RACE reads and stores each CDR3 protein as one record, lacking DNA. The table gives about 40,000 distinct CDR3 sequences; the top ten clones make up more than 7.5% of it. The TCR sequence derives from a human donor in good health. Some clones in this sample may be carry-over from other donors' samples. Specimen: memory CD8+ T cells from blood.

This CDR3 is CSVERAGRSGNEQFF. This chain joins TRBV29-1 and TRBJ2-1; TCRdb's D call of TRBD1 is untestable without DNA. Germline CDR1 reads SQVTM; CDR2 reads ANQGSEA. CDR3 size: 15 residues.